Listed here are 23 T cell receptor beta chains from one sample, sequenced in a study of metastatic and nonmetastatic thyroid tumors. TCRdb reanalyzed the PCR reads with MiXCR. The data contain fewer than 30,000 clones, about a sixth of them singletons. Thyroid surgery was performed in patients who had received no treatment beforehand. The specimen was blood. These receptors came from a female donor with papillary thyroid cancer or a benign thyroid nodule (not recorded which). Some clones in this sample may be carry-over from other donors' samples.

The rearrangement uses TRBV24-1 and TRBJ2-5; unclear D gene. Germline V gene sequence: CDR1 KGHDR, CDR2 SFDVKD. Trimming stripped 10 bases from V and 2 bases from J, with 16 bases between. The CDR3 is 14 amino acids. CDR3: CATGDVWQQETQYF. CDR3 sequence (DNA): TGTGCCACGGGTGATGTATGGCAGCAAGAGACCCAGTACTTC.

This clone occurred many times. The rearrangement uses TRBV2 and TRBJ2-5, with 9 bases aligning to TRBD1. With V trimmed by 11 bases and J by 0 bases, 4 bases remained unmatched. From germline, CDR1 is SNHLY and CDR2 FYNNEI. The CDR3 covers 13 residues. CDR3 residues: CAGDRGNQETQYF. DNA of the CDR3: TGTGCCGGTGACAGGGGGAACCAAGAGACCCAGTACTTC.

This clone was seen at least ten times. The rearrangement joins TRBV19 to TRBJ1-6; D uncertain. The CDR3 sequence is 17 residues long. V shed 6 bases and J shed 7 bases, with 22 bases lying between them. Germline CDR1 reads LNHDA; CDR2 reads SQIVND (reference sequence). Written as DNA, the CDR3 is TGTGCCAGTAGAGTAAACCCCTGGACGGGGATGAATTCACCCCTCCACTTT. Its protein product is CASRVNPWTGMNSPLHF.

In this sample, this clone turned up many times. The chain is built from TRBV11-2 and TRBJ1-3; D is unclear. The length of the CDR3 is 15 residues. Trimming removed 4 bases from V and 0 bases from J, with 10 bases in between. The germline V gene has CDR1 SGHAT and CDR2 FQNNGV. In nucleotides, the CDR3 is TGTGCCAGCAGCTCAACTCAGATCTCTGGAAACACCATATATTTT. Residues: CASSSTQISGNTIYF.

This clone appeared many times. The chain couples TRBV3-1 to TRBJ2-5; D perhaps matches TRBD2 (7 bases). Germline V gives CDR1 LGHDT, CDR2 YNNKEL (reference sequence). This CDR3 has 16 amino acids. V was pared by 0 bases and J by 2 bases, with 13 bases between. CDR3 in DNA: TGTGCCAGCAGCCAAGATCACGCGGGGGCTCAAGAGACCCAGTACTTC. As protein: CASSQDHAGAQETQYF.

By sample share, this clone is medium-sized. This sequence joins TRBV27 and TRBJ2-7, with 9 bases aligning to TRBD1. Unmatched junction bases numbered 8, after V lost 5 bases and J lost 3 bases. Germline CDR1 is MNHEY and CDR2 is SMNVEV (reference sequence). CDR3 length equals 15 residues. CDR3 nucleotides: TGTGCCAGCAGTCTTTCCGGGACAGGGTACTACGAGCAGTACTTC. This codes for CASSLSGTGYYEQYF.

This clone was seen more than once but under ten times. J is TRBJ2-7 and V is TRBV19; possibly TRBD1 for D (5 bases). Germline loops: CDR1 LNHDA, CDR2 SQIVND (reference sequence). Between the trimmed V and J ends, which lost 4 bases and 3 bases, there was a span of 10 bases. This CDR3 comprises 13 residues. The CDR3 sequence is CASSTGIGYEQYF. CDR3 bases: TGTGCCAGTAGTACAGGGATTGGCTACGAGCAGTACTTC.

This clone was seen a handful of times. V and J are TRBV3-1 and TRBJ2-5; TRBD2 agrees at 15 bases. There are 19 residues in the CDR3. The J segment lost 4 bases and the V segment lost 1 base, leaving 10 bases of the junction unmatched. Per germline, CDR1 LGHDT and CDR2 YNNKEL (reference sequence). In DNA, the CDR3 is TGTGCCAGCAGCCAAGTGGTGGGACTAGCGGGGGGCCTGCGAGAGACCCAGTACTTC. Protein product: CASSQVVGLAGGLRETQYF.

This clone was seen many times. This chain links TRBV19 with TRBJ1-5; D remains ambiguous. V was trimmed by 6 bases and J by 2 bases, leaving 14 bases between them. This CDR3 spans 15 amino acids. Germline lookup yields CDR1 LNHDA and CDR2 SQIVND (reference sequence). CDR3 region: CASRTVWQGNQPQHF. DNA of the CDR3: TGTGCCAGTAGGACTGTTTGGCAGGGCAATCAGCCCCAGCATTTT.

There are many counts of this clone. This sequence joins TRBV14 and TRBJ1-3; 7 positions match TRBD1. Trimming at V came to 3 bases and at J to 6 bases, leaving 8 bases not matched to a gene. This CDR3 contains 15 residues. CDR1 and CDR2 (germline): SGHDN, FVKESK. CDR3 loop: CASSQTRTGANTIYF. CDR3 DNA: TGTGCCAGCAGCCAGACACGGACAGGCGCAAACACCATATATTTT.

This clone has a count of ten or more. This chain uses TRBV4-1 with TRBJ2-2; 9 bases map to TRBD2. The germline V gene encodes CDR1 MGHRA and CDR2 YSYEKL. V dropped 4 bases and J dropped 7; count of bases not matched to a gene: 10. The CDR3 covers 16 residues. CDR3 in amino acids: CASSRSSGSDSGELFF. CDR3 bases: TGCGCCAGCAGCCGAAGTAGCGGGAGCGATAGCGGGGAGCTGTTTTTT.

Many counts were recorded for this clone. The rearrangement links TRBV3-1 to TRBJ1-2; TRBD1 matches 8 bases. The ends lost 4 bases at V and 12 bases at J; junction bases unmatched: 10. This CDR3 region has 13 residues. Germline V lookup: CDR1 LGHDT, CDR2 YNNKEL (reference sequence). The CDR3 loop reads CASSLEWDRPNTF. The CDR3 DNA is TGTGCCAGCAGCCTAGAATGGGACAGGCCTAACACCTTC.

The CDR3 reads CAWRKQGSFVGEQYF. The CDR3 DNA follows: TGTGCCTGGAGGAAACAGGGGTCTTTTGTTGGGGAGCAGTACTTC. The chain links TRBV30 to TRBJ2-7, with 7 bases identical to TRBD1. V trimming: 3 bases; J trimming: 7 bases; junction bases outside the gene matches: 15. Germline V gives CDR1 GTSNPN, CDR2 SVGIG (reference sequence). CDR3 length equals 15 residues.

This clone was observed at least ten times. The rearrangement links TRBV7-9 to TRBJ2-5; D may match TRBD1 or TRBD2 (5 bases each). Germline assignment: CDR1 SEHNR and CDR2 FQNEAQ (reference sequence). V shed 6 bases and J shed 10 bases, with 24 bases lying between them. The CDR3 is 15 residues long. This chain's CDR3 is CASRGTGTLDWDQYF. The CDR3 DNA sequence: TGTGCCAGCAGGGGTACCGGGACCCTGGATTGGGACCAGTACTTC.

This clone counts as medium-sized (0.01 to 0.1%). The rearrangement joins TRBV10-3 to TRBJ2-7; possibly TRBD2 for D (6 bases). From germline, CDR1 is ENHRY and CDR2 SYGVKD. Trimming left V 10 bases short and J 0 bases short, with 16 bases between. This CDR3 contains 14 residues. In nucleotides, the CDR3 is TGTGCCACCGCCCTCGCGGACTACTCCTACGAGCAGTACTTC. Translating it yields CATALADYSYEQYF.

Worth noting for this clone: Germline and junction disagree at one end, which may indicate a read error. The chain is built from TRBV11-2 and TRBJ1-5; D is undetermined. CDR1 SGHAT and CDR2 FQNNGV come from the germline V gene. The CDR3 sequence is 13 residues long. Written as DNA, the CDR3 is TGTGCCAGCAGCTTATTTAGCGATCAGCCCCAGCATTTT. This codes for CASSLFSDQPQHF.

This clone is medium-sized within its sample. V gene TRBV10-1 combines with J gene TRBJ2-7; TRBD1 is a possible D gene (6 bases). V was pared by 3 bases and J by 3 bases, with 6 bases between. From germline, CDR1 is WNHNN and CDR2 SYGVQD (reference sequence). CDR3 length: 12 amino acids. In nucleotides, the CDR3 is TGCGCCAGCAGTGACAGGGGCTACGAGCAGTACTTC. Protein: CASSDRGYEQYF.

In its sample, this clone was seen many times. The chain joins TRBV20-1 to TRBJ2-7; D is perhaps TRBD1 or TRBD2 (5 bases each). The CDR3 runs 14 residues. The V and J ends lost 3 bases and 0 bases respectively, with 12 bases between them. Germline V CDR1 and CDR2: DFQATT, SNEGSKA (reference sequence). The CDR3 DNA sequence: TGCAGTGCTAGCGGGGCTACACTCTCCTACGAGCAGTACTTC. It specifies CSASGATLSYEQYF.

This clone was observed many times. CDR3 DNA: TGTGCCAGTGGACAGGGGCCCAACTATGGCTACACCTTC. Protein product: CASGQGPNYGYTF. The chain combines TRBV6-1 with TRBJ1-2, with TRBD1 matching 9 bases. The CDR3 has 13 residues. The junction had 4 bases not matched to a gene; V was cut back by 9 bases and J by 2 bases. Looked up from germline, CDR1 is MNHNS and CDR2 is SASEGT.

In its sample, this clone was seen many times. V and J are TRBV18 and TRBJ2-3; D is possibly TRBD1 (6 bases). The CDR3 runs 14 residues. Deletions cut 4 bases from V and 4 bases from J, with 12 bases between. Germline V gene lookup returns CDR1 KGHSH and CDR2 LQKENI. For the CDR3, the DNA is TGTGCCAGCTCACGACAGGAAAAGTCAGATACGCAGTATTTT. Translation gives CASSRQEKSDTQYF.

V gene TRBV7-2 combines with J gene TRBJ2-7, with 11 bases aligning to TRBD2. With V trimmed by 4 bases and J by 6 bases, 8 bases remained unmatched. Looked up from germline, CDR1 is SGHTA and CDR2 is FQGNSA. The CDR3 consists of 15 residues. CDR3 nucleotides: TGTGCCAGCAGCTACGTAGCGGGGGGGCCGGGCGAGCAGTACTTC. This gives the protein CASSYVAGGPGEQYF.

CDR3 region: CSAPWGDTYNSPLHF. The CDR3 DNA sequence: TGCAGTGCCCCCTGGGGGGACACCTATAATTCACCCCTCCACTTT. The chain is built from TRBV20-1 and TRBJ1-6; maybe TRBD1 (6 bases). Germline V gene lookup returns CDR1 DFQATT and CDR2 SNEGSKA (reference sequence). The V end lost 6 bases, the J end lost 2 bases, and 14 bases lay between the germline ends. This CDR3 spans 15 amino acids.

The table lists this clone with many counts. The chain carries TRBV6-2 or TRBV6-3 and TRBJ2-7; D is unresolved. Germline CDR1 MNHEY, CDR2 SVGEGT. The ends were cut back, 1 base at V and 5 bases at J, with 12 bases in the middle. The CDR3 loop spans 14 amino acids. CDR3 sequence: CASSYFGWKDEQYF. For the CDR3, the DNA is TGTGCCAGCAGTTACTTTGGGTGGAAGGACGAGCAGTACTTC.